This is a list of T cell receptor beta chains from one sample in a study of cytomegalovirus exposure and HLA in healthy donors. Data came from immunoSEQ multiplex PCR; TCRdb stores just in-frame clones and leaves some out. The sample consists of roughly 77,000 clones, 60% to 80% of them appearing once. Specimen: PBMCs. Receptors were obtained from a woman in her 40s in good health and CMV-seropositive. Each CDR3 is given with its conserved first and last residue. The order of the fields is V gene, clone size, D gene, J gene, CDR3 DNA, CDR3 protein. A D gene is named only where the DNA matches it firmly. Part of the rows lack a size; the others show once, few, many or a class for expanded clones.

>TRBV5-1|.|.|TRBJ1-5
TGCGCCAGCAGCCCAGACAGTAGAAATCAGCCCCAGCATTTT
CASSPDSRNQPQHF
>TRBV7-8|once|TRBD2|TRBJ2-5
TGTGCCAGCAGCTCCGGACTAGCGGGGATACAAGAGACCCAGTACTTC
CASSSGLAGIQETQYF
>TRBV9|.|.|TRBJ2-5
TGTGCCAGCAGCCCCGCGCTCCAAGAGACCCAGTACTTC
CASSPALQETQYF
>TRBV5-1|.|.|TRBJ1-5
TGCGCCAGCAGCTTGGGGGCGAGTGGCAATCAGCCCCAGCATTTT
CASSLGASGNQPQHF
>TRBV5-8|.|.|TRBJ1-1
TGTGCCAGCAGCTTGCAGCGGACGGTATCTGAAGCTTTCTTT
CASSLQRTVSEAFF
>TRBV30|.|TRBD1|TRBJ1-6
TGTGCCTGGAGTGTACAGGGGACGAATTCACCCCTCCACTTT
CAWSVQGTNSPLHF
>TRBV18|.|.|TRBJ2-7
TGTGCCAGCTCACCATTCGGACTGGCGAACTACGAGCAGTACTTC
CASSPFGLANYEQYF
>TRBV7-2|.|.|TRBJ1-1
TGTGCCAGCAGCTTATGGAGCACTGAAGCTTTCTTT
CASSLWSTEAFF
>TRBV28|once|TRBD1|TRBJ1-5
TGTGCCAGCAGTTTCTTACAGGGGGCATATCAGCCCCAGCATTTT
CASSFLQGAYQPQHF
>TRBV7-9|.|.|TRBJ2-7
TGTGCCAGCAGCCCCCCCGCTAGCAACGAGCAGTACTTC
CASSPPASNEQYF
>TRBV7-3|.|.|TRBJ2-2
TGTGCCAGCAGCTTAGAAGGATTCGCGGCGGCGAACACCGGGGAGCTGTTTTTT
CASSLEGFAAANTGELFF
>TRBV29-1|.|TRBD1|TRBJ1-1
TGCAGCGAGACTACAGGGGCGGGCACTGAAGCTTTCTTT
CSETTGAGTEAFF
>TRBV6-1|.|TRBD2|TRBJ2-7
TGTGCCAGCAGTGCCCCCACGGGACTAGCGGGGGCGCTCGCAGGGGAGCAGTACTTC
CASSAPTGLAGALAGEQYF
>TRBV2|.|TRBD1|TRBJ2-1
TGTGCCAGCAGGACAGGGGGCAGGCACAATGAGCAGTTCTTC
CASRTGGRHNEQFF
>TRBV11-3|.|.|TRBJ2-7
TGTGCCAGCAGCCGGGACAACTCCTACGAGCAGTACTTC
CASSRDNSYEQYF
>TRBV7-8|.|.|TRBJ2-3
TGTGCCAGCAGCCAGACTAGGACCACAGATACGCAGTATTTT
CASSQTRTTDTQYF
>TRBV7-9|.|.|TRBJ1-4
TGTGCCAGCAGCTTCGGTGAAAAACTGTTTTTT
CASSFGEKLFF
>TRBV6-1|.|.|TRBJ2-2
TGTGCCAGCAGGCCGGGAGCCCCCACCGGGGAGCTGTTTTTT
CASRPGAPTGELFF
>TRBV19|.|TRBD1|TRBJ1-3
TGTGCCAGTAGTCTAATCAGCGGACAGGGAAGCTCTGGAAACACCATATATTTT
CASSLISGQGSSGNTIYF
>TRBV11-2|.|TRBD1|TRBJ2-7
TGTGCCAGCAGCTTGAAAACCGGGACAGGGGGCTACGAGCAGTACTTC
CASSLKTGTGGYEQYF
>TRBV19|.|TRBD1|TRBJ2-3
TGTGCCAGTAAAGAAACAGGGGCCCCCACAGATACGCAGTATTTT
CASKETGAPTDTQYF
>TRBV10-2|.|.|TRBJ1-1
TGCGCCAGCACCAGGTATGGGGCAGGTTTGAACACTGAAGCTTTCTTT
CASTRYGAGLNTEAFF
>TRBV29-1|.|.|TRBJ2-7
TGCAGCGTTGATACGAGTAACTCCTACGAGCAGTACTTC
CSVDTSNSYEQYF
>TRBV4-1|few|TRBD1|TRBJ1-5
TGCGCCAGCAGCCAAAGACAGGGCCGGAGCAATCAGCCCCAGCATTTT
CASSQRQGRSNQPQHF
>TRBV7-7|.|TRBD1|TRBJ2-1
TGTGCTAGCAGCTTAGAGGCCGGGACAGGGGAGCAGTTCTTC
CASSLEAGTGEQFF
>TRBV6-6|medium-sized|TRBD1|TRBJ2-3
TGTGCCAGCAGTGACAGGGAAACAGATACGCAGTATTTT
CASSDRETDTQYF
>TRBV4-1|.|.|TRBJ1-4
TGCGCCAGCAGCCAAGATGAGATACAACTGTTTTTT
CASSQDEIQLFF
>TRBV5-5|.|.|TRBJ1-5
TGTGCCAGCAGCTTGGTGTACAATCAGCCCCAGCATTTT
CASSLVYNQPQHF
>TRBV7-6|.|TRBD1|TRBJ2-7
TGTGCCAGCAGCTCATACAGGGGCCACGAGCAGTACTTC
CASSSYRGHEQYF
>TRBV14|.|.|TRBJ1-4
TGTGCCAGCAGCCAGGGGGACTTTGGAAAACTGTTTTTT
CASSQGDFGKLFF
>TRBV19|.|.|TRBJ1-5
TGTGCCAGACTTTCTCAGGGTAATCAGCCCCAGCATTTT
CARLSQGNQPQHF
>TRBV6-5|few|.|TRBJ1-3
TGTGCCAGCGGCATTATCTCTGGAAACACCATATATTTT
CASGIISGNTIYF
>TRBV5-1|.|TRBD1|TRBJ2-7
TGCGCCAGCAGCTTGGGACAGGGATCGGGAGAGCAGTACTTC
CASSLGQGSGEQYF
>TRBV5-6|.|TRBD1|TRBJ1-4
TGTGCCAGCAGCACCGACAGGGCGGCTTATGAAAAACTGTTTTTT
CASSTDRAAYEKLFF
>TRBV7-9|few|.|TRBJ2-7
TGTGCCAGCAGCTCGGGGGCCTACGAGCAGTACTTC
CASSSGAYEQYF
>TRBV5-1|once|TRBD2|TRBJ2-1
TGCGCCAGCAGCTCTTTAGCGGGGGGTAGCTCCTACAATGAGCAGTTCTTC
CASSSLAGGSSYNEQFF
>TRBV18|.|TRBD1|TRBJ1-4
TGTGCCAGCTCACCTAATACAGGGGACTTAAAAGAAAAACTGTTTTTT
CASSPNTGDLKEKLFF
>TRBV11-2|once|.|TRBJ1-3
TGTGCCAGCAGCTTAGTAGTCGGGACAACTGGAAACACCATATATTTT
CASSLVVGTTGNTIYF
>TRBV11-3|once|TRBD2|TRBJ2-3
TGTGCCAGCAGCCCCGGACTAGCGGGGGGGCCCACAGATACGCAGTATTTT
CASSPGLAGGPTDTQYF
>TRBV21-1|.|.|TRBJ2-3
TGTGCCAGCAGCAAAGCGTTCCCCACTACAGGGACAGATACGCAGTATTTT
CASSKAFPTTGTDTQYF
>TRBV11-3|.|.|TRBJ1-2
TGTGCCAGCAGCTTAGGGGGACTCTACACCTTC
CASSLGGLYTF
>TRBV19|.|.|TRBJ1-3
TGTGCCAGTCCCGGGGGGACTTCTGGAAACACCATATATTTT
CASPGGTSGNTIYF
>TRBV19|once|TRBD1|TRBJ1-6
TGTGCCAGTAAAAGGGACAGGGTCCAGTCACCCCTCCACTTT
CASKRDRVQSPLHF
>TRBV18|.|.|TRBJ2-7
TGTGCCAGCTCACCAACCCGGGCCTCGTCAGGGGACTACTCCTACGAGCAGTACTTC
CASSPTRASSGDYSYEQYF
>TRBV30|.|.|TRBJ1-1
TGTGCCTGGAGTGTACGGGGCACTGAAGCTTTCTTT
CAWSVRGTEAFF
>TRBV29-1|few|.|TRBJ1-1
TGCAGCGTTGTTGGCTCGACAGGATGGGAAGCTTTCTTT
CSVVGSTGWEAFF
>TRBV14|few|TRBD2|TRBJ2-5
TGTGCCAGCAGCCCCTGGTCGATAGCGGGGGGAGAGGCCCAGTACTTC
CASSPWSIAGGEAQYF
>TRBV10-3|.|TRBD1|TRBJ2-5
TGTGCCATCAGTGACCAGACGGGACAGGGATACCAAGAGACCCAGTACTTC
CAISDQTGQGYQETQYF
>TRBV27|.|.|TRBJ1-2
TGTGCCAGCAACTCGGGAGGGAGCGGCTACACCTTC
CASNSGGSGYTF
>TRBV4-1|.|.|TRBJ2-1
TGCGCCAGCAGCCCGGGGAGGGCTCGGGGGGCCAATGAGCAGTTCTTC
CASSPGRARGANEQFF
>TRBV7-9|few|.|TRBJ1-5
TGTGCCAGCAGCTCGGACGAGGGGGGGTATAGCAATCAGCCCCAGCATTTT
CASSSDEGGYSNQPQHF